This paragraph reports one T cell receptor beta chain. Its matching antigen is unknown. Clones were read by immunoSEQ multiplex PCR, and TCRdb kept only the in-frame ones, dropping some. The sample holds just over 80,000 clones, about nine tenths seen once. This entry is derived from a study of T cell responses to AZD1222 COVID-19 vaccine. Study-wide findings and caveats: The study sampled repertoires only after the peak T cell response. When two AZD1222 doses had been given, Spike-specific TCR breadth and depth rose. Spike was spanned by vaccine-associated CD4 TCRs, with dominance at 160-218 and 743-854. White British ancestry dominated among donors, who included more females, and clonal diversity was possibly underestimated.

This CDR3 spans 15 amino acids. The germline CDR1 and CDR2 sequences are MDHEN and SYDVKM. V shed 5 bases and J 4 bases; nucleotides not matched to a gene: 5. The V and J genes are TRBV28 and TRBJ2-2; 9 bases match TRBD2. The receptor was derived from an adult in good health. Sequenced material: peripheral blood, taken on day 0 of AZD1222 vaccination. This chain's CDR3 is CASSTRGGATGELFF. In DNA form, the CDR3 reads TGTGCCAGCAGTACGCGGGGGGGCGCCACCGGGGAGCTGTTTTTT.